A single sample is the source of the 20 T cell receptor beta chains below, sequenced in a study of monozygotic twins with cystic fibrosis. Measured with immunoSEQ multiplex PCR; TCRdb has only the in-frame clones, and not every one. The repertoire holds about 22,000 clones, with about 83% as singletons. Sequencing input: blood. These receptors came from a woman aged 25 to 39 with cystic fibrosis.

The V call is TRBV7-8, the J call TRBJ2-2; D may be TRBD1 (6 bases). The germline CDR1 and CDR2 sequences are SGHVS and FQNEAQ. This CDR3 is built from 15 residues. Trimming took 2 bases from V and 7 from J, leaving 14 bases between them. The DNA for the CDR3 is TGTGCCAGCAGCTTAAACAGGGAGTATTTCGGGGAGCTGTTTTTT. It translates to CASSLNREYFGELFF.

The CDR3 is CASSFLGRTEAFF. The CDR3 region has the DNA TGTGCCAGCAGCTTTTTGGGGAGGACTGAAGCTTTCTTT. The V gene is TRBV7-9, the J gene TRBJ1-1, with D unresolved. V was pared by 3 bases and J by 5 bases, with 10 bases between. The CDR3 is 13 residues long. Looked up from germline, CDR1 is SEHNR and CDR2 is FQNEAQ (reference sequence).

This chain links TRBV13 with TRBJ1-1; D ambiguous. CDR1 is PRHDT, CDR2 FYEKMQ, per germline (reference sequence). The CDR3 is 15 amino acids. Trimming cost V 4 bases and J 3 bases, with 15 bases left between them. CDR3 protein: CASSSDGREYTEAFF. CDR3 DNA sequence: TGTGCCAGCAGCTCGGACGGACGTGAATACACTGAAGCTTTCTTT.

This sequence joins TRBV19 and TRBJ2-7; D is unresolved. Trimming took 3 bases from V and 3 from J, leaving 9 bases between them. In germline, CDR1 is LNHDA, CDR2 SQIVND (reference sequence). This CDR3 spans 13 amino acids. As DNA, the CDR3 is TGTGCCAGTAGTATTGCCACAAGCTACGAGCAGTACTTC. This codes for CASSIATSYEQYF.

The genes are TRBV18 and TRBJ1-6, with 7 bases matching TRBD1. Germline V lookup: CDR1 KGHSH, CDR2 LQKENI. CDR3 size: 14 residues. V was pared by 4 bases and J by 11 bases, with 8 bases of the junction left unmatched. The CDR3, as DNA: TGTGCCAGCTCACGGGACCCACAGGGGACACCCCTCCACTTT. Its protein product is CASSRDPQGTPLHF.

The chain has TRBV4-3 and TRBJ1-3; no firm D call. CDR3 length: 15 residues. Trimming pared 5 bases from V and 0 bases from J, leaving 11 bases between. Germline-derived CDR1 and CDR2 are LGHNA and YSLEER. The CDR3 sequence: CASSAMAYSGNTIYF. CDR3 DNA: TGCGCCAGCAGCGCAATGGCTTACTCTGGAAACACCATATATTTT.

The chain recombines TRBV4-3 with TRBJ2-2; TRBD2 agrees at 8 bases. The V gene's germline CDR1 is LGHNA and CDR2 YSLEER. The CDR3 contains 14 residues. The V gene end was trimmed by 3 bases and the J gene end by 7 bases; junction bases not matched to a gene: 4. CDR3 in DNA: TGCGCCAGCAGCCACCGGGAGGGCAGCGGGGAGCTGTTTTTT. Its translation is CASSHREGSGELFF.

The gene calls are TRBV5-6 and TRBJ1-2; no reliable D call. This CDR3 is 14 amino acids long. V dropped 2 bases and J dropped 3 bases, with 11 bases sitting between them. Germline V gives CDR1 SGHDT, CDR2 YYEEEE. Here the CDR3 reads CASSLIGRDYGYTF. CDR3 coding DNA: TGTGCCAGCAGCTTAATCGGCAGAGACTATGGCTACACCTTC. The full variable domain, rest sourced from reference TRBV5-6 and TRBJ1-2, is DAGVTQSPTHLIKTRGQQVTLRCSPKSGHDTVSWYQQALGQGPQFIFQYYEEEERQRGNFPDRFSGHQFPNYSSELNVNALLLGDSALYLCASSLIGRDYGYTFGSGTRLTVV.

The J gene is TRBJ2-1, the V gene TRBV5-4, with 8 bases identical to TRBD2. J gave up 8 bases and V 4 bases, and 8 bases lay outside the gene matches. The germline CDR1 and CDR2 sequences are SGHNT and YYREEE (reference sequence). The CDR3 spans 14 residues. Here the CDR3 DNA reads TGTGCCAGCAGCCCCGCCACTAGCGGCGATGAGCAGTTCTTC. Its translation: CASSPATSGDEQFF.

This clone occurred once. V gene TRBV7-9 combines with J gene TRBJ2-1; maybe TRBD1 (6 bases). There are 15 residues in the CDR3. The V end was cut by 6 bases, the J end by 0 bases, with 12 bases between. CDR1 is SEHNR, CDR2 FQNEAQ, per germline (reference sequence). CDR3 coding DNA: TGTGCCAGCAGTTTGACAGGCGTCTCCTACAATGAGCAGTTCTTC. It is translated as CASSLTGVSYNEQFF. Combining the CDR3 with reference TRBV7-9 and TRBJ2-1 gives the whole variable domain DTGVSQNPRHKITKRGQNVTFRCDPISEHNRLYWYRQTLGQGPEFLTYFQNEAQLEKSRLLSDRFSAERPKGSFSTLEIQRTEQGDSAMYLCASSLTGVSYNEQFFGPGTRLTVL.

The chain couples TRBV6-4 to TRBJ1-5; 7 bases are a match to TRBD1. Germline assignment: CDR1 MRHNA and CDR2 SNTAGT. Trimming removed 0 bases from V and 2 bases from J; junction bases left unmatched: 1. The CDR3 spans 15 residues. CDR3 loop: CASSDSGGGNQPQHF. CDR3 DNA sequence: TGTGCCAGCAGTGACTCAGGGGGCGGCAATCAGCCCCAGCATTTT.

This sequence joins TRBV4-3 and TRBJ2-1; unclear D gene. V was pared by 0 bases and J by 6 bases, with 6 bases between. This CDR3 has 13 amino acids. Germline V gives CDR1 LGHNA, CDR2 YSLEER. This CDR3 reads CASSQDQGNEQFF. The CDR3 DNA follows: TGCGCCAGCAGCCAAGATCAAGGCAATGAGCAGTTCTTC.

CDR3 residues: CASSQGGRDNQPQHF. DNA for the CDR3: TGCGCCAGCAGCCAAGGTGGTCGAGACAATCAGCCCCAGCATTTT. This chain joins TRBV4-1 and TRBJ1-5; D gene uncertain. Germline V gene data show CDR1 as MGHRA and CDR2 as YSYEKL. Trimming left V 1 base short and J 3 bases short, with 10 bases between. The CDR3 is 15 amino acids.

The CDR3 sequence is CASSRERGVNEQFF. The CDR3 coding sequence is TGTGCCAGCAGCCGGGAGCGGGGAGTTAATGAGCAGTTCTTC. V usage is TRBV5-4 and J usage is TRBJ2-1, with TRBD2 matching over 7 bases. The CDR3 is made up of 14 amino acids. The germline gives CDR1 SGHNT, CDR2 YYREEE (reference sequence). J lost 7 bases, V lost 4 bases, and 8 bases had no gene match.

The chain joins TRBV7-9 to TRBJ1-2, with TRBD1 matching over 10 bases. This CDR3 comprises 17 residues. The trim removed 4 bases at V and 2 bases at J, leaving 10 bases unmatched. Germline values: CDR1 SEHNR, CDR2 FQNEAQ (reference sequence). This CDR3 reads CASSYDRGQGRNYGYTF. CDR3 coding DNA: TGTGCCAGCAGCTATGACAGGGGGCAAGGGCGAAACTATGGCTACACCTTC.

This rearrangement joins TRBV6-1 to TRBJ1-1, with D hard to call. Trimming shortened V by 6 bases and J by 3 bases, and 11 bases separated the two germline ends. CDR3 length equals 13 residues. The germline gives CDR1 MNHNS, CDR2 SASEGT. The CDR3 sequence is CASSQVEYTEAFF. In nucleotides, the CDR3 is TGTGCCAGCAGCCAGGTGGAATACACTGAAGCTTTCTTT.

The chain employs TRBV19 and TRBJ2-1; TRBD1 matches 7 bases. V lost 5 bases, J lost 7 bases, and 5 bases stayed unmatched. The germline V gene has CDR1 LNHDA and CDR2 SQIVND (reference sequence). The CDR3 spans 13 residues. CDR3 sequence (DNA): TGTGCCAGTAGTCTTAACAGGGGAAATGAGCAGTTCTTC. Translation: CASSLNRGNEQFF.

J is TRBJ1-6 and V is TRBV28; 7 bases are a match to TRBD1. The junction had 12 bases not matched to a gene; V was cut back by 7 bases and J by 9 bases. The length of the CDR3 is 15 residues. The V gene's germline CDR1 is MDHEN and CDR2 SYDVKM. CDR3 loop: CASTKPRRGRSPLHF. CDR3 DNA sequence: TGTGCCAGCACAAAGCCGCGGAGGGGGCGTTCACCCCTCCACTTT.

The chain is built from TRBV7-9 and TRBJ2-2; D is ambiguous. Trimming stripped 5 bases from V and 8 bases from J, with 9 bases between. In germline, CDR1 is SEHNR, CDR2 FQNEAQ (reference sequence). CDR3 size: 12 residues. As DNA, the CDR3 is TGTGCCAGCAGCCCCCTCGAGGGGGAGCTGTTTTTT. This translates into CASSPLEGELFF. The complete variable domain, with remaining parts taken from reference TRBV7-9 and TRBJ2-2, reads DTGVSQNPRHKITKRGQNVTFRCDPISEHNRLYWYRQTLGQGPEFLTYFQNEAQLEKSRLLSDRFSAERPKGSFSTLEIQRTEQGDSAMYLCASSPLEGELFFGEGSRLTVL.

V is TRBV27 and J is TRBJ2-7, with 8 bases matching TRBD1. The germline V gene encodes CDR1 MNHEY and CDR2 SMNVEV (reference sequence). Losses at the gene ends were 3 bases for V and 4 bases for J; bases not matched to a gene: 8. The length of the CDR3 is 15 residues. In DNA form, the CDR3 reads TGTGCCAGCAGTTTGGCCCAGGGGGCAGGGTACGAGCAGTACTTC. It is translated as CASSLAQGAGYEQYF.